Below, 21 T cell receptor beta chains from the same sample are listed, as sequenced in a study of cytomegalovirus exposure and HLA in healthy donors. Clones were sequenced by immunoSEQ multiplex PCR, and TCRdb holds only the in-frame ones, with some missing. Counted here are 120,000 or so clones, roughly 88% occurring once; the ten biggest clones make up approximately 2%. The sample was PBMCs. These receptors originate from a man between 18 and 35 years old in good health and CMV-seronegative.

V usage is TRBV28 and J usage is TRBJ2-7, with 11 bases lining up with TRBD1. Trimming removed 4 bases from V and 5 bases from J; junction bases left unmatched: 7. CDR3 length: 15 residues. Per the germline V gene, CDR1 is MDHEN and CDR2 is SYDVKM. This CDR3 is CASSSAGTGGNEQYF. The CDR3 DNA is TGTGCCAGCAGTTCCGCCGGGACAGGGGGTAACGAGCAGTACTTC.

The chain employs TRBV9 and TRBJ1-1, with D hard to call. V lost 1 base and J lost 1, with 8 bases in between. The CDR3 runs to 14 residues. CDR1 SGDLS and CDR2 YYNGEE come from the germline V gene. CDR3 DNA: TGTGCCAGCAGCGTAAGCACAGCGAACACTGAAGCTTTCTTT. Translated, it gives CASSVSTANTEAFF.

In DNA form, the CDR3 reads TGTGCCTGGAGTATGGGACAGGGAACCGAGCAGTACTTC. Translating it yields CAWSMGQGTEQYF. The V and J genes are TRBV30 and TRBJ2-7; 9 positions match TRBD1. Germline V gene sequence: CDR1 GTSNPN, CDR2 SVGIG (reference sequence). The CDR3 totals 13 residues. V gave up 2 bases and J gave up 6 bases; unmatched junction bases: 5.

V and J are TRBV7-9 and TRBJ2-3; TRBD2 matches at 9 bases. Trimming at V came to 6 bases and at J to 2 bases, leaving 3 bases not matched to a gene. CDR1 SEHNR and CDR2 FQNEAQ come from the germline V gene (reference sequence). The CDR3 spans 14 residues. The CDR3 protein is CASRRGGNTDTQYF. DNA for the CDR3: TGTGCCAGCAGGCGGGGGGGCAACACAGATACGCAGTATTTT. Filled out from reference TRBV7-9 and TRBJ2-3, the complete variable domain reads DTGVSQNPRHKITKRGQNVTFRCDPISEHNRLYWYRQTLGQGPEFLTYFQNEAQLEKSRLLSDRFSAERPKGSFSTLEIQRTEQGDSAMYLCASRRGGNTDTQYFGPGTRLTVL.

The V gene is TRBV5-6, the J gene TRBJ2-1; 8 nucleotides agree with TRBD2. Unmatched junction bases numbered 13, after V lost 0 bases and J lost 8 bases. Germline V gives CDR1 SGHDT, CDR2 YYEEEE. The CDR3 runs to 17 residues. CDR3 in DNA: TGTGCCAGCAGCTTGGGAGGGTTCCTAGCGGGTAGGGATGAGCAGTTCTTC. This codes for CASSLGGFLAGRDEQFF.

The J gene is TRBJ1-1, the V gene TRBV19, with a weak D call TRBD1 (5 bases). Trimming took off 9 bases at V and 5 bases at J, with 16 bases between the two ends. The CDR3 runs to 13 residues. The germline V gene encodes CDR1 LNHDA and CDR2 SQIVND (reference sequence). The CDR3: CASSRERGTEAFF. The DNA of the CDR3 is TGTGCCAGCTCCCGGGAGCGGGGGACTGAAGCTTTCTTT.

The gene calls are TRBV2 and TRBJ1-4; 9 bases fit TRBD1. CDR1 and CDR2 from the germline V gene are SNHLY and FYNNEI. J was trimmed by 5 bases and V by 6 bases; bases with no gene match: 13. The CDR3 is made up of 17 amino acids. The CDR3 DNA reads TGTGCCAGCAGCCTCAACCGGGACAGGGAGCACAATGAAAAACTGTTTTTT. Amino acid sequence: CASSLNRDREHNEKLFF.

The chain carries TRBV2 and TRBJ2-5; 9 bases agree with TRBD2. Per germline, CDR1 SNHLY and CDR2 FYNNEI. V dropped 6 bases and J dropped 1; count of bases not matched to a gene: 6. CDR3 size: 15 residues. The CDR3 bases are TGTGCCAGCAGGTTTGAGCGGGGGGCCCAAGAGACCCAGTACTTC. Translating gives CASRFERGAQETQYF.

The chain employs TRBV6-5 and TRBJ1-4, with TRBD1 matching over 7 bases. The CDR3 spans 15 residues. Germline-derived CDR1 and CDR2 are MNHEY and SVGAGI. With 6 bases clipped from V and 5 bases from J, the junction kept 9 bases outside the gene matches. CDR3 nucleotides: TGTGCCAGCAGGGAGGGACAGACGAAGAATGAAAAACTGTTTTTT. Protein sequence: CASREGQTKNEKLFF.

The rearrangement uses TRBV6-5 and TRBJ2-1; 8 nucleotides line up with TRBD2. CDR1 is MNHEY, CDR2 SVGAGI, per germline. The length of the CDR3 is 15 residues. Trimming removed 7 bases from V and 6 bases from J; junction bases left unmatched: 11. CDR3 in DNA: TGTGCCAGCACCCCGGGACTAGGGAGGAGCAATGAGCAGTTCTTC. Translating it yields CASTPGLGRSNEQFF.

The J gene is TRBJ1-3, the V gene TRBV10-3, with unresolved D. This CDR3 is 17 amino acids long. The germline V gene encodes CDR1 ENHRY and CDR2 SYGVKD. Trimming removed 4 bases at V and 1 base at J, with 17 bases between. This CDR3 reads CAISASQERFSGNTIYF. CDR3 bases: TGTGCCATCAGTGCTAGCCAGGAAAGGTTTTCTGGAAACACCATATATTTT.

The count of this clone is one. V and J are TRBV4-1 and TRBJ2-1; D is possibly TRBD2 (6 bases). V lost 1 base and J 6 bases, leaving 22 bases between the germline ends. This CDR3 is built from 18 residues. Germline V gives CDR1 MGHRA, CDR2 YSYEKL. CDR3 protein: CASSQGRASGGNRNEQFF. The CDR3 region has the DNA TGCGCCAGCAGCCAAGGTCGGGCCTCTGGCGGGAACCGCAATGAGCAGTTCTTC.

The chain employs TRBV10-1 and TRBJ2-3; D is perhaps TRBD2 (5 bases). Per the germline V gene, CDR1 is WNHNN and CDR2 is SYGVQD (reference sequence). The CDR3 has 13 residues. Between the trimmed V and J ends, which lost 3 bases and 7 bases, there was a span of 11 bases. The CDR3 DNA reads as TGCGCCAGCAGTGATCACCCGGGGAATACGCAGTATTTT. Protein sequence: CASSDHPGNTQYF.

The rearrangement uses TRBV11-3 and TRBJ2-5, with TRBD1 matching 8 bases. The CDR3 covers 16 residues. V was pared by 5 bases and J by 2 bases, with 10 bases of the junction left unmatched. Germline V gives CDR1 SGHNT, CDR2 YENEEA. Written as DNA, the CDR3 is TGTGCCAGCAGCCCAGGACAGGGTCCACCTCAAGAGACCCAGTACTTC. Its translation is CASSPGQGPPQETQYF. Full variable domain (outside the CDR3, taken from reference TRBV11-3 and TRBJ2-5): EAGVVQSPRYKIIEKKQPVAFWCNPISGHNTLYWYLQNLGQGPELLIRYENEEAVDDSQLPKDRFSAERLKGVDSTLKIQPAELGDSAVYLCASSPGQGPPQETQYFGPGTRLLVL.

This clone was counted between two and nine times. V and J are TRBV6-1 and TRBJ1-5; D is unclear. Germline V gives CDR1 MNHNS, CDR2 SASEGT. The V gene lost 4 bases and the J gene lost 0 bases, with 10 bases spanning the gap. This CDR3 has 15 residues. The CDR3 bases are TGTGCCAGCAGTGGGGAGCATTATAGCAATCAGCCCCAGCATTTT. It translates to CASSGEHYSNQPQHF.

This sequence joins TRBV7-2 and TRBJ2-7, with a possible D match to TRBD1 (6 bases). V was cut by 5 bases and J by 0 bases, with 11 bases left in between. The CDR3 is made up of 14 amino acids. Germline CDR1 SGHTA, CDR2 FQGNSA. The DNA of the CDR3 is TGTGCCAGCAGCCCGGGACATAGCTCCTACGAGCAGTACTTC. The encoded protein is CASSPGHSSYEQYF.

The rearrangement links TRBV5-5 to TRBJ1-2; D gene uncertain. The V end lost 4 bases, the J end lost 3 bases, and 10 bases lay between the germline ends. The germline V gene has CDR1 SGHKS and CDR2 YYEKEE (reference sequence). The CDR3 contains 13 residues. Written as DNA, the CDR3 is TGTGCCAGCAGCCTGGCCGGGTACTATGGCTACACCTTC. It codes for CASSLAGYYGYTF.

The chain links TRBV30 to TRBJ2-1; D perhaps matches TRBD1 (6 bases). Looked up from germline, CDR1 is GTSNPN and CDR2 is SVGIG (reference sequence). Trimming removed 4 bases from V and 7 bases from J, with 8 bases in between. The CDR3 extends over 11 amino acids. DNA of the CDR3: TGTGCCTGGACAGGGGTTAATGAGCAGTTCTTC. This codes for CAWTGVNEQFF.

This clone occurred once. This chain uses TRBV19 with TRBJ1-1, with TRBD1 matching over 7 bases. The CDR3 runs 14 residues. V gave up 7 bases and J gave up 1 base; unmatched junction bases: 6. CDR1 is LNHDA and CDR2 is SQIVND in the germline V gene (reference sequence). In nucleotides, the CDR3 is TGTGCCAGTAACTTAAACAGGGGGAACACTGAAGCTTTCTTT. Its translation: CASNLNRGNTEAFF.

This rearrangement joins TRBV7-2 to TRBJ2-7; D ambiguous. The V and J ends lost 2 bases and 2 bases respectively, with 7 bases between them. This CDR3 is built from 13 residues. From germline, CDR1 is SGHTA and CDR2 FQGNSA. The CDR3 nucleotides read TGTGCCAGCAGCTTATTAACGGCCTACGAGCAGTACTTC. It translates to CASSLLTAYEQYF.

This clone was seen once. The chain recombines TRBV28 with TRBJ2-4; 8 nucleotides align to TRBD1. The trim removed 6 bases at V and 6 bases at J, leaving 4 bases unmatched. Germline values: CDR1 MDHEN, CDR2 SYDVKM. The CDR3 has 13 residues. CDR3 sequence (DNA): TGTGCCAGCAGGGGGACAGGACGAAACATTCAGTACTTC. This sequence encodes CASRGTGRNIQYF.